These 8 T cell receptor beta chains were all obtained from the same sample, sequenced in a study of long-term antiretroviral therapy in people with HIV. Running of the v3.0 immunoSEQ assay took place at survey level. Assay used: immunoSEQ multiplex PCR; TCRdb lists only in-frame clones, some missing. The sample includes around 17,000 clones, approximately 80% of them seen just once. The sample consisted of unsorted PBMCs, taken about 2.4 years before starting antiretroviral therapy. The receptor source for this set is a woman in her fifties or sixties with HIV.

The rearrangement links TRBV18 to TRBJ1-1; D call uncertain. V lost 3 bases and J lost 1, with 9 bases in between. Germline values: CDR1 KGHSH, CDR2 LQKENI. The CDR3 runs to 14 residues. The CDR3 loop is CASSPLKGNTEAFF. The CDR3, as DNA: TGTGCCAGCTCACCTCTTAAGGGGAACACTGAAGCTTTCTTT.

The V gene is TRBV6-5, the J gene TRBJ1-2, with no clear D. CDR1 and CDR2 from the germline V gene are MNHEY and SVGAGI. CDR3 size: 14 residues. Trimming took 9 bases from V and 5 from J, leaving 19 bases between them. This CDR3 reads CASATEGERYGYTF. The CDR3 nucleotides read TGTGCCAGTGCCACCGAGGGTGAGAGGTATGGCTACACCTTC.

This clone was picked up a small number of times. V usage is TRBV21-1 and J usage is TRBJ1-5. TRBV21-1 is a listed pseudogene. CDR3 length equals 15 residues. This CDR3 reads CASSKKTGVDQPQHF. CDR3 sequence (DNA): TGTGCCAGCAGCAAAAAGACGGGGGTGGATCAGCCCCAGCATTTT.

The genes are TRBV27 and TRBJ2-3; tentatively, D is TRBD1 (6 bases). The CDR3 is made up of 15 amino acids. Germline-derived CDR1 and CDR2 are MNHEY and SMNVEV (reference sequence). V lost 2 bases to trimming and J lost 0 bases, with 9 bases between them. The CDR3 DNA reads TGTGCCAGCAGTTTACGAGGACAGAGCACAGATACGCAGTATTTT. Its translation: CASSLRGQSTDTQYF.

The V call is TRBV27, the J call TRBJ2-3, with 7 bases identical to TRBD1. The CDR3 sequence is 17 residues long. Germline V gene sequence: CDR1 MNHEY, CDR2 SMNVEV (reference sequence). V was pared by 0 bases and J by 4 bases, with 10 bases of the junction left unmatched. In DNA, the CDR3 is TGTGCCAGCAGTTTATCGACAGGGTACCCATACTCAGATACGCAGTATTTT. Encoded protein: CASSLSTGYPYSDTQYF.

V gene TRBV12-5 combines with J gene TRBJ1-5, with 7 bases identical to TRBD1. This CDR3 region has 17 residues. The germline V gene encodes CDR1 LGHNT and CDR2 FRNRAP. Trimming took 2 bases from V and 5 from J; bases not matched to a gene: 12. Here the CDR3 reads CASGLTPDRLNYQPQHF. The CDR3 DNA reads as TGTGCTAGTGGTTTGACCCCGGACAGGCTAAATTATCAGCCCCAGCATTTT.

The chain joins TRBV19 to TRBJ2-2, with D perhaps TRBD2 (6 bases). The CDR3 contains 16 residues. V was clipped by 5 bases and J by 2 bases, with 15 bases between them. In germline, CDR1 is LNHDA, CDR2 SQIVND (reference sequence). CDR3 sequence: CASSPQIGTNTGELFF. In DNA form, the CDR3 reads TGTGCCAGTAGTCCGCAAATAGGGACTAACACCGGGGAGCTGTTTTTT.

On this clone itself: Other DNA sequences in this specimen translate into the identical CDR3. The J gene is TRBJ1-1, the V gene TRBV18; D remains ambiguous. Germline lookup yields CDR1 KGHSH and CDR2 LQKENI. CDR3 size: 14 residues. Trimming shortened V by 3 bases and J by 0 bases, and 8 bases separated the two germline ends. CDR3 sequence: CASSPSVLNTEAFF. In DNA form, the CDR3 reads TGTGCCAGCTCACCTAGCGTACTGAACACTGAAGCTTTCTTT.